These 9 T cell receptor beta chains came from one sample sequenced in a study of blood T cell repertoires in COVID-19. TCRdb's copy holds only in-frame clones and misses some; the assay was immunoSEQ multiplex PCR. The table has tens of thousands of clones, 75% to 90% seen once. The sample comprised peripheral blood. Receptors originate from a man older than 75 with active or convalescent COVID-19.

The V call is TRBV5-1, the J call TRBJ1-4; 7 bases match TRBD1. CDR3 size: 18 residues. With V trimmed by 0 bases and J by 1 base, 9 bases remained unmatched. Germline CDR1 and CDR2: SGHRS and YFSETQ. CDR3 protein: CASSLAGTEGLTNEKLFF. The CDR3 DNA reads TGCGCCAGCAGCTTGGCCGGGACAGAGGGGTTAACTAATGAAAAACTGTTTTTT. Supplemented by reference TRBV5-1 and TRBJ1-4, the full variable domain reads KAGVTQTPRYLIKTRGQQVTLSCSPISGHRSVSWYQQTPGQGLQFLFEYFSETQRNKGNFPGRFSGRQFSNSRSEMNVSTLELGDSALYLCASSLAGTEGLTNEKLFFGSGTQLSVL.

This clone was observed once. CDR3 loop: CASNLDRANTEAFF. The CDR3 DNA is TGTGCCAGCAACCTGGACAGGGCGAACACTGAAGCTTTCTTT. V is TRBV11-1 and J is TRBJ1-1, with 8 bases identical to TRBD1. Germline CDR1 is SGHAT and CDR2 is FQDESV (reference sequence). With V trimmed by 7 bases and J by 1 base, 5 bases remained unmatched. This CDR3 comprises 14 residues.

The genes are TRBV6-5 and TRBJ2-1; a possible D gene is TRBD2 (6 bases). Germline assignment: CDR1 MNHEY and CDR2 SVGAGI. V was trimmed by 5 bases and J by 10 bases, leaving 21 bases between them. The CDR3 length is 15 residues. CDR3 DNA sequence: TGTGCCAGCAGTCCGACCGGGACTCGGGGTCGGGAGCAGTTCTTC. Translation: CASSPTGTRGREQFF.

This chain uses TRBV7-2 with TRBJ1-1, with D perhaps TRBD1 (6 bases). Trimming removed 4 bases from V and 11 bases from J, with 17 bases in between. There are 13 residues in the CDR3. Germline loops: CDR1 SGHTA, CDR2 FQGNSA. CDR3 DNA: TGTGCCAGCAGCTCGCTCCGGACAGTGCGGGCTTTCTTT. Translated, it gives CASSSLRTVRAFF.

The genes are TRBV13 and TRBJ2-7; a weak D match, TRBD1 (6 bases). Germline-derived CDR1 and CDR2 are PRHDT and FYEKMQ (reference sequence). The CDR3 extends over 12 amino acids. V was clipped by 5 bases and J by 6 bases, with 11 bases between them. The CDR3 loop is CASSPGRGEQYF. The CDR3 bases are TGTGCCAGCAGCCCGGGCAGGGGCGAGCAGTACTTC.

V usage is TRBV6-5 and J usage is TRBJ2-7; TRBD1 aligns across 7 bases. The V and J ends lost 6 bases and 4 bases, in that order; junction bases with no gene match: 9. Per the germline V gene, CDR1 is MNHEY and CDR2 is SVGAGI. This CDR3 is 14 amino acids long. CDR3 in DNA: TGTGCCAGCAGCACGACAGGGTCTGGGTACGAGCAGTACTTC. Translating gives CASSTTGSGYEQYF.

V and J are TRBV5-6 and TRBJ2-7, with 7 positions matching TRBD2. The CDR3 is made up of 15 amino acids. Trimming cost V 0 bases and J 8 bases; bases outside gene matches: 11. CDR1 and CDR2 from the germline V gene are SGHDT and YYEEEE. CDR3: CASSLALSGTTQQYF. The CDR3 DNA reads as TGTGCCAGCAGCTTGGCCCTATCAGGGACTACGCAGCAGTACTTC.

V is TRBV7-2 and J is TRBJ1-5, with TRBD1 as a possible D gene (6 bases). The V end lost 5 bases, the J end lost 3 bases, and 11 bases lay between the germline ends. CDR1 is SGHTA and CDR2 is FQGNSA in the germline V gene. The CDR3 is made up of 14 amino acids. The CDR3: CASSQQGLNQPQHF. In DNA, the CDR3 is TGTGCCAGCAGCCAACAGGGCCTCAATCAGCCCCAGCATTTT.

The chain combines TRBV29-1 with TRBJ2-1; 10 bases match TRBD2. Unmatched junction bases numbered 12, after V lost 5 bases and J lost 8 bases. The CDR3 sequence is 15 residues long. CDR1 and CDR2 (germline): SQVTM, ANQGSEA. DNA of the CDR3: TGCAGCGTTATATTCACTAGCGGGAATGTCTATGAGCAGTTCTTC. Its protein is CSVIFTSGNVYEQFF.